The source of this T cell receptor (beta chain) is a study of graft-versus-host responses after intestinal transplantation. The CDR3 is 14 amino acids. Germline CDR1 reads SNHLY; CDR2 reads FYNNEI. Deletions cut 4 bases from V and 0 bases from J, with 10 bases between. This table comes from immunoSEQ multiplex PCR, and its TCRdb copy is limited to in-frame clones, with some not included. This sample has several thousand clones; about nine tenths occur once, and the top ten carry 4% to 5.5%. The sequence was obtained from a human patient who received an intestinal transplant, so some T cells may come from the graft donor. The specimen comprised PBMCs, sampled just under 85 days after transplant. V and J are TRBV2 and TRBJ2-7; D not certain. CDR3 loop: CASSGSFGSYEQYV. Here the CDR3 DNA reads TGTGCCAGCAGTGGGTCTTTTGGCTCCTACGAGCAGTACGTC.